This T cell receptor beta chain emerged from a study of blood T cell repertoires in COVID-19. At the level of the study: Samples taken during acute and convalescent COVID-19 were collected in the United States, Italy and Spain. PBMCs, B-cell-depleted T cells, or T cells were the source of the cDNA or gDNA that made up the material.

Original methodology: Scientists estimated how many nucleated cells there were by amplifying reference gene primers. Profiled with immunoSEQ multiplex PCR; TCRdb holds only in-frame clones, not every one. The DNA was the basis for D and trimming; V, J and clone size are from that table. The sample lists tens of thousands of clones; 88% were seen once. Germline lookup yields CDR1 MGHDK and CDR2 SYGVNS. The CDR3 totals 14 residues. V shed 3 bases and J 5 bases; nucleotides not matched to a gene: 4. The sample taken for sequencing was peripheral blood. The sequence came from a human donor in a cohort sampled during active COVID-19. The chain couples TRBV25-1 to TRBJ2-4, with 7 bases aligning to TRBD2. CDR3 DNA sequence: TGTGCCAGCAGTGAGGCAGGACTAGAAAACATTCAGTACTTC. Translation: CASSEAGLENIQYF.